These 28 T cell receptor beta chains were sequenced from one sample in a study of OX40 agonist ivuxolimab in advanced cancers. Profiled with immunoSEQ multiplex PCR; TCRdb holds only in-frame clones, not every one. The sample lists roughly 72,000 clones, 89% occurring once. Sequenced material: CD4+ or CD8+ T cells sorted from blood, taken in a trial of the OX40 agonist ivuxolimab. Source of these receptors: an adult with an advanced solid tumor such as melanoma, head and neck, liver or kidney cancer.

V usage is TRBV9 and J usage is TRBJ2-5; TRBD2 matches at 8 bases. Germline V gives CDR1 SGDLS, CDR2 YYNGEE. CDR3 length: 15 amino acids. J was trimmed by 3 bases and V by 3 bases; bases with no gene match: 7. CDR3 sequence (DNA): TGTGCCAGCAGCGCTATAGCGGGGTTGGAAGAGACCCAGTACTTC. Translation: CASSAIAGLEETQYF.

This chain's CDR3 is CATSRFLPRGTEAFF. For the CDR3, the DNA is TGTGCCACCAGCAGATTCCTCCCCCGGGGCACTGAAGCTTTCTTT. The genes are TRBV15 and TRBJ1-1; no firm D call. The CDR3 is made up of 15 amino acids. Germline assignment: CDR1 LNHNV and CDR2 YYDKDF (reference sequence). V was clipped by 2 bases and J by 4 bases, with 14 bases between them.

The chain has TRBV5-1 and TRBJ1-1; no definite D call. CDR1 is SGHRS and CDR2 is YFSETQ in the germline V gene. This CDR3 is 15 amino acids long. The V and J ends lost 0 bases and 4 bases respectively, with 13 bases between them. This chain's CDR3 is CASSLEPGVGTEAFF. The CDR3, as DNA: TGCGCCAGCAGCTTGGAACCCGGGGTTGGCACTGAAGCTTTCTTT.

The chain employs TRBV5-1 and TRBJ2-2; D remains unclear. V was cut by 0 bases and J by 0 bases, with 9 bases left in between. The germline V gene encodes CDR1 SGHRS and CDR2 YFSETQ. This CDR3 spans 16 amino acids. This CDR3 reads CASSLVTIANTGELFF. The CDR3 DNA is TGCGCCAGCAGCTTGGTGACCATCGCGAACACCGGGGAGCTGTTTTTT.

This chain links TRBV2 with TRBJ2-2, with D tentatively TRBD2 (6 bases). CDR1 is SNHLY and CDR2 is FYNNEI in the germline V gene. V lost 2 bases, J lost 1 base, and 11 bases lay in between. The CDR3 has 16 amino acids. CDR3 protein: CASSEFGLRNTGELFF. CDR3 coding DNA: TGTGCCAGCAGTGAATTCGGACTAAGGAACACCGGGGAGCTGTTTTTT.

V and J are TRBV11-1 and TRBJ1-6, with D hard to call. The CDR3 consists of 13 residues. Germline CDR1 is SGHAT and CDR2 is FQDESV (reference sequence). The ends were cut back, 3 bases at V and 7 bases at J, with 7 bases in the middle. DNA of the CDR3: TGTGCCAGCAGCTTGGGTGGGAATTCACCCCTCCACTTT. As protein: CASSLGGNSPLHF.

This chain connects TRBV5-1 to TRBJ2-5, with TRBD2 matching 8 bases. The CDR3 length is 13 residues. Germline-derived CDR1 and CDR2 are SGHRS and YFSETQ. Germline trimming cut 4 bases from V and 5 bases from J; bases unmatched to any gene: 4. The CDR3, as DNA: TGCGCCAGCAGCAGGACTAGCAGGGAGACCCAGTACTTC. Translation: CASSRTSRETQYF.

The V gene is TRBV19, the J gene TRBJ1-2; D is possibly TRBD1 (6 bases). Trimming cost V 3 bases and J 4 bases, with 15 bases left between them. Per the germline V gene, CDR1 is LNHDA and CDR2 is SQIVND (reference sequence). The CDR3 runs to 15 residues. The DNA of the CDR3 is TGTGCCAGTAGTATCCCCCGCGGGGGCGGCTATGGCTACACCTTC. Its translation: CASSIPRGGGYGYTF.

The V call is TRBV6-6, the J call TRBJ2-7, with 7 bases identical to TRBD1. There are 14 residues in the CDR3. J lost 0 bases, V lost 7 bases, and 6 bases had no gene match. Germline CDR1 MNHNY, CDR2 SVGAGI (reference sequence). Written as DNA, the CDR3 is TGTGCCAGCAAACAGGGGCGCATCTCCTACGAGCAGTACTTC. Encoded protein: CASKQGRISYEQYF.

This chain uses TRBV5-1 with TRBJ2-5; D is ambiguous. Germline CDR1 is SGHRS and CDR2 is YFSETQ. CDR3 length: 15 residues. V dropped 4 bases and J dropped 6 bases, with 19 bases sitting between them. In DNA form, the CDR3 reads TGCGCCAGCAGCCCACGATTCTCGGATATGAAGACCCAGTACTTC. Its translation: CASSPRFSDMKTQYF.

This clone was counted only a few times. V gene TRBV2 combines with J gene TRBJ2-7; TRBD2 matches at 12 bases. Trimming removed 6 bases from V and 7 bases from J; junction bases left unmatched: 10. The CDR3 sequence is 15 residues long. The germline V gene encodes CDR1 SNHLY and CDR2 FYNNEI. The CDR3 loop is CASRLSSGRAGEQYF. The CDR3 nucleotides read TGTGCCAGCAGACTTTCTAGCGGGAGGGCCGGAGAGCAGTACTTC.

This chain connects TRBV6-1 to TRBJ2-5, with D unresolved. Germline CDR1 reads MNHNS; CDR2 reads SASEGT. Trimming left V 6 bases short and J 2 bases short, with 7 bases between. There are 12 residues in the CDR3. CDR3 protein: CASSRIQETQYF. Here the CDR3 DNA reads TGTGCCAGCAGCAGAATACAAGAGACCCAGTACTTC.

The chain joins TRBV11-2 to TRBJ2-7; perhaps TRBD2 as D (6 bases). Germline CDR1 and CDR2: SGHAT and FQNNGV. Trimming cost V 5 bases and J 3 bases, with 8 bases left between them. This CDR3 comprises 12 residues. DNA for the CDR3: TGTGCCAGCAGCCGGAGGGTCTACGAGCAGTACTTC. It yields the protein CASSRRVYEQYF. Using reference TRBV11-2 and TRBJ2-7 for the parts outside the CDR3, the full variable domain is EAGVAQSPRYKIIEKRQSVAFWCNPISGHATLYWYQQILGQGPKLLIQFQNNGVVDDSQLPKDRFSAERLKGVDSTLKIQPAKLEDSAVYLCASSRRVYEQYFGPGTRLTVT.

The J gene is TRBJ2-7, the V gene TRBV7-9, with 7 bases aligning to TRBD1. There are 14 residues in the CDR3. The V gene's germline CDR1 is SEHNR and CDR2 FQNEAQ (reference sequence). V was pared by 6 bases and J by 0 bases, with 5 bases of the junction left unmatched. DNA of the CDR3: TGTGCCAGCAGTACGACAGGGAGCTCCTACGAGCAGTACTTC. The encoded protein is CASSTTGSSYEQYF. Variable domain in full (rest from reference TRBV7-9 and TRBJ2-7): DTGVSQNPRHKITKRGQNVTFRCDPISEHNRLYWYRQTLGQGPEFLTYFQNEAQLEKSRLLSDRFSAERPKGSFSTLEIQRTEQGDSAMYLCASSTTGSSYEQYFGPGTRLTVT.

The chain has TRBV11-3 and TRBJ2-3; 8 bases are a match to TRBD2. The CDR3 length is 15 residues. Germline lookup yields CDR1 SGHNT and CDR2 YENEEA. The V gene end was trimmed by 5 bases and the J gene end by 2 bases; junction bases not matched to a gene: 6. CDR3 loop: CASSPGGASTDTQYF. In DNA, the CDR3 is TGTGCCAGCAGCCCCGGGGGGGCCTCCACAGATACGCAGTATTTT.

This rearrangement joins TRBV5-4 to TRBJ1-5, with D unresolved. Trimming shortened V by 2 bases and J by 9 bases, and 12 bases separated the two germline ends. Germline V gene sequence: CDR1 SGHNT, CDR2 YYREEE (reference sequence). The CDR3 loop spans 13 amino acids. CDR3 nucleotides: TGTGCCAGCAGCTTCGAGGGTTACGGGCCCCAGCATTTT. Translated: CASSFEGYGPQHF.

This rearrangement joins TRBV6-1 to TRBJ1-2; D is perhaps TRBD1 (5 bases). Germline V CDR1 and CDR2: MNHNS, SASEGT. V lost 3 bases and J lost 6, with 11 bases in between. The CDR3 has 13 amino acids. This CDR3 reads CASSERGGDGYTF. In DNA, the CDR3 is TGTGCCAGCAGTGAGCGGGGAGGGGATGGCTACACCTTC.

This clone appeared a single time. The chain links TRBV7-9 to TRBJ2-3, with D possibly matching TRBD2 (7 bases). The CDR3 totals 15 residues. V lost 3 bases and J lost 2, with 12 bases in between. In germline, CDR1 is SEHNR, CDR2 FQNEAQ (reference sequence). CDR3 sequence (DNA): TGTGCCAGCAGCTTCCGGGGGGCCGACACAGATACGCAGTATTTT. This gives the protein CASSFRGADTDTQYF.

The chain recombines TRBV11-2 with TRBJ1-4; TRBD1 is a possible D gene (5 bases). This CDR3 spans 15 amino acids. V was cut by 5 bases and J by 4 bases, with 14 bases left in between. CDR1 is SGHAT, CDR2 FQNNGV, per germline. The CDR3 region has the DNA TGTGCCAGCAGCGTTTCAGGGAGGTATAATGAAAAACTGTTTTTT. Translated: CASSVSGRYNEKLFF.

The chain couples TRBV5-1 to TRBJ1-3, with a possible D match to TRBD1 (5 bases). Trimming took off 3 bases at V and 0 bases at J, with 13 bases between the two ends. Germline V CDR1 and CDR2: SGHRS, YFSETQ. This CDR3 is built from 16 residues. In DNA form, the CDR3 reads TGCGCCAGCAGCTCCCAAGGGGCCGTCTCTGGAAACACCATATATTTT. This translates into CASSSQGAVSGNTIYF.

V and J are TRBV6-1 and TRBJ2-2; D unresolved. Between the trimmed V and J ends, which lost 3 bases and 7 bases, there was a span of 6 bases. Germline V CDR1 and CDR2: MNHNS, SASEGT. This CDR3 is built from 12 residues. The CDR3 DNA follows: TGTGCCAGCAGTGACCGCGGCGGGGAGCTGTTTTTT. Its protein is CASSDRGGELFF.

The count of this clone is one. The chain is built from TRBV18 and TRBJ2-1, with 12 bases aligning to TRBD2. V dropped 2 bases and J dropped 6; count of bases not matched to a gene: 2. This CDR3 comprises 15 residues. Germline CDR1 reads KGHSH; CDR2 reads LQKENI. DNA of the CDR3: TGTGCCAGCTCACCAGGGACTAGCGGGCGCAATGAGCAGTTCTTC. Amino acid sequence: CASSPGTSGRNEQFF.

V and J are TRBV7-2 and TRBJ2-7; 8 nucleotides agree with TRBD1. This CDR3 comprises 16 residues. Germline trimming cut 4 bases from V and 3 bases from J; bases unmatched to any gene: 11. Germline loops: CDR1 SGHTA, CDR2 FQGNSA. CDR3 sequence: CASSSRAGTGVYEQYF. As DNA, the CDR3 is TGTGCCAGCAGCTCGAGAGCCGGGACAGGTGTCTACGAGCAGTACTTC. The complete variable domain, with remaining parts taken from reference TRBV7-2 and TRBJ2-7, reads GAGVSQSPSNKVTEKGKDVELRCDPISGHTALYWYRQSLGQGLEFLIYFQGNSAPDKSGLPSDRFSAERTGGSVSTLTIQRTQQEDSAVYLCASSSRAGTGVYEQYFGPGTRLTVT.

This clone was picked up one time. The CDR3 DNA follows: TGCGCCAGCAGTGTCCGGCAGGGTACCACTGAAGCTTTCTTT. Amino acids: CASSVRQGTTEAFF. The rearrangement links TRBV10-1 to TRBJ1-1, with D maybe TRBD1 (5 bases). There are 14 residues in the CDR3. Trimming cost V 4 bases and J 4 bases, with 13 bases left between them. Looked up from germline, CDR1 is WNHNN and CDR2 is SYGVQD (reference sequence).

This chain links TRBV7-9 with TRBJ2-1; D remains ambiguous. V was cut by 4 bases and J by 10 bases, with 8 bases left in between. The CDR3 has 11 amino acids. Germline V gene data show CDR1 as SEHNR and CDR2 as FQNEAQ (reference sequence). The CDR3 nucleotides read TGTGCCAGCAGCTCCTATCTCGAGCAGTTCTTC. Residues: CASSSYLEQFF. The full variable domain, with the rest looked up from reference TRBV7-9 and TRBJ2-1, is DTGVSQNPRHKITKRGQNVTFRCDPISEHNRLYWYRQTLGQGPEFLTYFQNEAQLEKSRLLSDRFSAERPKGSFSTLEIQRTEQGDSAMYLCASSSYLEQFFGPGTRLTVL.

The chain combines TRBV6-6 with TRBJ1-1; the D is unclear. Germline assignment: CDR1 MNHNY and CDR2 SVGAGI (reference sequence). This CDR3 is 13 amino acids long. Trimming stripped 5 bases from V and 4 bases from J, with 11 bases between. The CDR3: CASSAPVGTEAFF. CDR3 DNA sequence: TGTGCCAGCAGTGCCCCGGTGGGCACTGAAGCTTTCTTT.

CDR3 sequence: CASSPNWRGQPQHF. The CDR3 region has the DNA TGTGCCAGCTCCCCCAACTGGAGGGGTCAGCCCCAGCATTTT. The J gene is TRBJ1-5, the V gene TRBV18, with D possibly TRBD1 on 5 matching bases. Germline lookup yields CDR1 KGHSH and CDR2 LQKENI. This CDR3 is built from 14 residues. V shed 6 bases and J shed 6 bases, with 15 bases lying between them. Full variable domain (missing parts from reference TRBV18 and TRBJ1-5): NAGVMQNPRHLVRRRGQEARLRCSPMKGHSHVYWYRQLPEEGLKFMVYLQKENIIDESGMPKERFSAEFPKEGPSILRIQQVVRGDSAAYFCASSPNWRGQPQHFGDGTRLSIL.

The chain links TRBV7-2 to TRBJ2-1; D is tentatively TRBD1 or TRBD2 (5 bases each). CDR1 is SGHTA and CDR2 is FQGNSA in the germline V gene. The ends were cut back, 5 bases at V and 10 bases at J, with 15 bases in the middle. The CDR3 loop spans 13 amino acids. CDR3 DNA sequence: TGTGCCAGCAGCCTTATGGGGGTCGGGGAGCAGTTCTTC. It yields the protein CASSLMGVGEQFF.